Listed below are T cell receptor beta chains from one sample, sequenced in a study of blood T cell repertoires in COVID-19. The table came from immunoSEQ multiplex PCR; TCRdb's copy has only in-frame clones and leaves some out. The data show around 94,000 clones, with approximately 92% seen just once and 4.2% held by the top ten. Sequencing input: peripheral blood. The receptors here all came from a man younger than 30 with acute or convalescent COVID-19. Each CDR3 is given with its conserved first and last residue. D genes are given only for firm matches. Expanded clones get a size class; other rows say once, few or many, or leave the size out.

d_gene	abundance	v_gene	j_gene	CDR3aa	CDR3nt
TRBD2	NA	TRBV7-2	TRBJ2-3	CASSGGSGGADTQYF	TGTGCCAGCAGTGGCGGTAGCGGGGGGGCAGATACGCAGTATTTT
NA	NA	TRBV12-3/TRBV12-4	TRBJ2-7	CASSTGRVYEQYF	TGTGCCAGCAGTACAGGGAGGGTCTACGAGCAGTACTTC
NA	once	TRBV25-1	TRBJ1-6	CASTGGFDSPLHF	TGTGCCAGCACAGGAGGGTTTGATTCACCCCTCCACTTT
NA	NA	TRBV5-6	TRBJ1-2	CASSPRAIQGPNYGYTF	TGTGCCAGCAGCCCCCGGGCCATCCAGGGGCCTAACTATGGCTACACCTTC
TRBD2	NA	TRBV5-1	TRBJ2-3	CASSFSGSREDTQYF	TGCGCCAGCAGCTTTAGCGGGAGCAGGGAAGATACGCAGTATTTT
TRBD2	NA	TRBV19	TRBJ2-3	CASTQSGIFTDTQYF	TGTGCCAGTACTCAAAGCGGGATCTTCACAGATACGCAGTATTTT
TRBD1	NA	TRBV3-1/TRBV3-2	TRBJ1-2	CASSLWTGLYNYGYTF	TGTGCCAGCAGCCTTTGGACAGGGCTATATAACTATGGCTACACCTTC
NA	once	TRBV7-8	TRBJ1-1	CASSFSPGMNTEAFF	TGTGCCAGCAGCTTTTCCCCAGGGATGAACACTGAAGCTTTCTTT
NA	once	TRBV11-3	TRBJ2-2	CASSTYTGFANTGELFF	TGTGCCAGCAGCACGTACACGGGGTTTGCCAACACCGGGGAGCTGTTTTTT
TRBD1	NA	TRBV27	TRBJ2-3	CASRDRDTDTQYF	TGTGCCAGCCGGGACAGGGACACAGATACGCAGTATTTT
TRBD1	NA	TRBV6-2/TRBV6-3	TRBJ1-2	CASSRRTGGKNGYTF	TGTGCCAGCAGTCGTAGGACAGGGGGCAAAAATGGCTACACCTTC
NA	once	TRBV12-3/TRBV12-4	TRBJ2-7	CASSPRTGTGQYF	TGTGCCAGCAGCCCAAGAACAGGGACGGGGCAGTACTTC
NA	NA	TRBV5-6	TRBJ1-5	CASSQSGQTNQPQHF	TGTGCCAGCAGCCAATCCGGACAGACCAATCAGCCCCAGCATTTT
TRBD2	NA	TRBV5-5	TRBJ2-1	CASSSGLALSGYNEQFF	TGTGCCAGCAGCTCCGGACTAGCGTTGTCCGGGTACAATGAGCAGTTCTTC
TRBD1	NA	TRBV6-5	TRBJ1-2	CASSYFTAGGDGYTF	TGTGCCAGCAGTTACTTTACGGCAGGGGGCGATGGCTACACCTTC
TRBD1	NA	TRBV11-2	TRBJ2-7	CASSVDRAPFYEQYF	TGTGCCAGCAGCGTCGACAGGGCGCCGTTCTACGAGCAGTACTTC